This T cell receptor beta chain was sequenced for a study of cytomegalovirus exposure and HLA in healthy donors. Overall study context: The same platform was used for the 90 to 150 validation repertoires as for the approximately 720 first-cohort repertoires, as reported in a later analysis. Broader study findings: According to a later analysis, TCR clusters from the first cohort tended to co-occur in the roughly 120 validation repertoires. The listing of roughly 160 TCR beta chains classed them as cytomegalovirus-associated.

A roughly 120-subject validation cohort, separate from the approximately 670-subject first cohort, supplied the donors. Trimming stripped 2 bases from V and 4 bases from J, with 11 bases between. Germline CDR1 reads SGHTS; CDR2 reads YDEGEE. This CDR3 region has 14 residues. In the case of this clone: What it recognizes is unknown.

Libraries were prepared by immunoSEQ multiplex PCR; TCRdb keeps only in-frame clonotypes and omits some of them. The sample holds 200,000 to 250,000 clones, approximately 87% seen once. This TCR was sampled from a woman aged 18-35 years in good health and CMV-seronegative. The chain combines TRBV5-8 with TRBJ2-3, with D possibly TRBD2 on 6 matching bases. Specimen: PBMCs. CDR3 loop: CASSLGGEADTQYF. The CDR3 DNA follows: TGTGCCAGCAGCTTAGGAGGGGAAGCAGATACGCAGTATTTT.